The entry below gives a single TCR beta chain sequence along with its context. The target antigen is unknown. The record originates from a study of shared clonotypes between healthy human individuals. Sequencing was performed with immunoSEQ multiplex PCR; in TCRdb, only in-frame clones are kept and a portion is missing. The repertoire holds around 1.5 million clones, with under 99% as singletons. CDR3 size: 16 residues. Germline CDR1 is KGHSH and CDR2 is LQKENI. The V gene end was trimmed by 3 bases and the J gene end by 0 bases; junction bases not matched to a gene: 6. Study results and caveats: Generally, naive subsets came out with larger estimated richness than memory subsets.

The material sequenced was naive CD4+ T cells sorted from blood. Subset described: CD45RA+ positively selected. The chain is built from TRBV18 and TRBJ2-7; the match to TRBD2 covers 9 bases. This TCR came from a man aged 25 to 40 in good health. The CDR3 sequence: CASSPLAGAPSYEQYF. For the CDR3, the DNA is TGTGCCAGCTCACCGTTAGCGGGAGCCCCCTCCTACGAGCAGTACTTC.